The 12 T cell receptor beta chains below come from one sample, sequenced in a study of blood T cell repertoires in COVID-19. Sequencing was performed with immunoSEQ multiplex PCR; in TCRdb, only in-frame clones are kept and a portion is missing. This table has about 460,000 clones, less than 90% appearing once. Sequencing was done on a sample of PBMCs or T cells enriched from blood (not recorded which). The source of these receptors is a woman in her fifties or sixties who had recovered from COVID-19.

The chain employs TRBV2 and TRBJ1-1; 7 bases line up with TRBD1. This CDR3 comprises 15 residues. Germline-derived CDR1 and CDR2 are SNHLY and FYNNEI. V shed 1 base and J 1 base; nucleotides not matched to a gene: 3. In DNA form, the CDR3 reads TGTGCCAGCAGTGAAGAACGACAGGGGAACACTGAAGCTTTCTTT. This codes for CASSEERQGNTEAFF.

The chain recombines TRBV6-5 with TRBJ2-7, with 9 bases lining up with TRBD2. CDR1 and CDR2 from the germline V gene are MNHEY and SVGAGI. The CDR3 runs to 16 residues. Unmatched junction bases numbered 10, after V lost 1 base and J lost 6 bases. The CDR3 sequence is CASSYYARGGFGEQYF. In DNA, the CDR3 is TGTGCCAGCAGTTACTACGCGCGGGGGGGTTTCGGCGAGCAGTACTTC.

The J gene is TRBJ1-2, the V gene TRBV30, with D hard to call. V lost 0 bases to trimming and J lost 10 bases, with 12 bases between them. This CDR3 comprises 12 residues. Germline V lookup: CDR1 GTSNPN, CDR2 SVGIG (reference sequence). DNA for the CDR3: TGTGCCTGGAGTGTATTTGACATTAACTACACCTTC. Translation: CAWSVFDINYTF.

The chain employs TRBV15 and TRBJ2-7, with a tentative D call TRBD1 (6 bases). V lost 3 bases and J 2 bases, leaving 11 bases between the germline ends. Germline V CDR1 and CDR2: LNHNV, YYDKDF (reference sequence). This CDR3 region has 14 residues. The CDR3 is CATSSLGGTYEQYV. DNA for the CDR3: TGTGCCACCAGCAGTCTAGGGGGAACCTACGAGCAGTACGTC.

The CDR3 sequence: CASSTTGGSDTQYF. The CDR3 nucleotides read TGTGCCAGTAGTACGACAGGGGGGTCAGATACGCAGTATTTT. The chain has TRBV19 and TRBJ2-3, with 9 nucleotides matching TRBD1. V shed 4 bases and J 4 bases; nucleotides not matched to a gene: 3. The germline gives CDR1 LNHDA, CDR2 SQIVND (reference sequence). The length of the CDR3 is 14 residues.

J is TRBJ2-5 and V is TRBV9; D is unresolved. CDR1 is SGDLS and CDR2 is YYNGEE in the germline V gene. This CDR3 is 14 amino acids long. The germline V and J ends were trimmed by 0 bases and 1 base, with 7 bases remaining between them. CDR3 region: CASSVGRRQETQYF. The CDR3, as DNA: TGTGCCAGCAGCGTAGGCAGGCGCCAAGAGACCCAGTACTTC. Full variable domain (rest looked up from reference TRBV9 and TRBJ2-5): DSGVTQTPKHLITATGQRVTLRCSPRSGDLSVYWYQQSLDQGLQFLIQYYNGEERAKGNILERFSAQQFPDLHSELNLSSLELGDSALYFCASSVGRRQETQYFGPGTRLLVL.

This chain's CDR3 is CAISLNTEAFF. CDR3 nucleotide sequence: TGTGCCATTTCGTTGAACACTGAAGCTTTCTTT. The rearrangement links TRBV6-5 to TRBJ1-1; D is unclear. Germline V gene sequence: CDR1 MNHEY, CDR2 SVGAGI. The CDR3 extends over 11 amino acids. Trimming shortened V by 10 bases and J by 0 bases, and 6 bases separated the two germline ends.

J is TRBJ2-7 and V is TRBV19; 7 nucleotides line up with TRBD1. The trim removed 2 bases at V and 4 bases at J, leaving 8 bases unmatched. The CDR3 length is 15 residues. CDR1 is LNHDA and CDR2 is SQIVND in the germline V gene (reference sequence). The CDR3 sequence is CASSITTGARYEQYF. In DNA, the CDR3 is TGTGCCAGTAGTATAACTACAGGGGCGAGATACGAGCAGTACTTC. Full variable domain (missing parts from reference TRBV19 and TRBJ2-7): DGGITQSPKYLFRKEGQNVTLSCEQNLNHDAMYWYRQDPGQGLRLIYYSQIVNDFQKGDIAEGYSVSREKKESFPLTVTSAQKNPTAFYLCASSITTGARYEQYFGPGTRLTVT.

The rearrangement uses TRBV30 and TRBJ1-2; D is unresolved. The germline gives CDR1 GTSNPN, CDR2 SVGIG (reference sequence). The CDR3 spans 13 residues. Trimming took 0 bases from V and 3 from J, leaving 8 bases between them. The CDR3 DNA is TGTGCCTGGAGTGTAGGACTGGACTATGGCTACACCTTC. Amino acid sequence: CAWSVGLDYGYTF.

The rearrangement links TRBV7-2 to TRBJ2-2; 9 bases are shared with TRBD1. The CDR3 is made up of 15 amino acids. In germline, CDR1 is SGHTA, CDR2 FQGNSA. V lost 5 bases and J lost 6; bases outside the gene matches: 7. CDR3 DNA: TGTGCCAGCAGCCCCCGGGACAGGGCTTCCGGGGAGCTGTTTTTT. Translating gives CASSPRDRASGELFF.

The rearrangement uses TRBV20-1 and TRBJ1-5; D is ambiguous. The CDR3 is 14 amino acids. Trimming removed 3 bases at V and 0 bases at J, with 9 bases between. Germline V gene lookup returns CDR1 DFQATT and CDR2 SNEGSKA (reference sequence). The CDR3 bases are TGCAGTGCTAGTTCCCTTTATAGCAATCAGCCCCAGCATTTT. This codes for CSASSLYSNQPQHF.

This clone appeared a single time. Here the CDR3 DNA reads TGTGCCATCACCAGGACAGGGAGAGGATATGGCTACACCTTC. Protein: CAITRTGRGYGYTF. The J gene is TRBJ1-2, the V gene TRBV10-3, with 8 bases fitting TRBD1. Germline V gene sequence: CDR1 ENHRY, CDR2 SYGVKD. The CDR3 is made up of 14 amino acids. V was pared by 7 bases and J by 5 bases, with 9 bases of the junction left unmatched.